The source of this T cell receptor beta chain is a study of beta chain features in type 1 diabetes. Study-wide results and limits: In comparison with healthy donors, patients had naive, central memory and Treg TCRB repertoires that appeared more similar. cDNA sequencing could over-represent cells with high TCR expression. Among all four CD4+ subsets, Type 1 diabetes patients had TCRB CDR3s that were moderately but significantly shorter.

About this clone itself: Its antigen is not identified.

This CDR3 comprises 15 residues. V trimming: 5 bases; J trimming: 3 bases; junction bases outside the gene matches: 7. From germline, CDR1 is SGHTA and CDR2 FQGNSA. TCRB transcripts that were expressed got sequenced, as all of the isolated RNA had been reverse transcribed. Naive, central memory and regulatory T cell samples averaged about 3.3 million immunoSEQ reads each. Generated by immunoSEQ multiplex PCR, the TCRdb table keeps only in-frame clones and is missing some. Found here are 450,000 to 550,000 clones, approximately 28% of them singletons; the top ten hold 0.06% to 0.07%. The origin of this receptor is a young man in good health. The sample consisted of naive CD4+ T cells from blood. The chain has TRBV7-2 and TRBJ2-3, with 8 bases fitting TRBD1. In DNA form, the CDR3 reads TGTGCCAGCAGCCCCAGGGACAGGCCAACAGATACGCAGTATTTT. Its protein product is CASSPRDRPTDTQYF.